These T cell receptor beta chains were read from a single sample in a study of cytotoxic CD8 clonotypes in ibrutinib-treated CLL. Clones were read by immunoSEQ multiplex PCR, and TCRdb kept only the in-frame ones, dropping some. The repertoire holds approximately 40,000 clones, with under 80% as singletons. Here the sequenced sample was PBMCs, taken at disease progression, from a patient treated with ibrutinib. Every receptor here comes from a human donor with chronic lymphocytic leukemia. Each CDR3 is given with its conserved first and last residue. A D gene is named only where the DNA matches it firmly. Clone size, where shown, is once, few, many, or a class for clones that have expanded.

-	TRBV5-1	TRBJ2-5	-	CASSPGPVWAQYF
-	TRBV9	TRBJ2-2	few	CASSVGGLNTGELFF
-	TRBV5-4	TRBJ2-7	few	CASSLGVYEQYF
TRBD1	TRBV25-1	TRBJ2-6	-	CASSLRQGTGANVLTF
-	TRBV1	TRBJ2-3	few	CTSSRTSGRTSTDTQYF
TRBD2	TRBV6-1	TRBJ2-3	-	CASSAGLAEIPADTQYF
TRBD2	TRBV7-9	TRBJ2-1	-	CASSQTSGAYNEQFF
-	TRBV6-1	TRBJ2-5	-	CASSESQVGTQYF
TRBD2	TRBV10-3	TRBJ2-2	-	CAIREGLAGDTGELFF
-	TRBV30	TRBJ2-5	-	CAWRSRGRGGAETQYF
TRBD2	TRBV11-2	TRBJ2-3	-	CASSFASGRATQYF
TRBD1	TRBV6-5	TRBJ2-1	few	CASNRQGPYNEQFF
-	TRBV7-8	TRBJ2-7	once	CASSLVAYEQYF
-	TRBV5-5	TRBJ2-2	few	CASGIRNGELFF
-	TRBV5-1	TRBJ2-5	-	CASSSGHLQYF
TRBD1	TRBV5-1	TRBJ1-1	-	CASSLIGDRTEAFF
-	TRBV28	TRBJ2-1	once	CASSGPVSYNEQFF
-	TRBV11-2	TRBJ1-1	-	CASADVWNTEAFF
TRBD2	TRBV11-2	TRBJ2-7	few	CASSLVLAGGRYEQYF
-	TRBV6-5	TRBJ1-1	-	CASSYSAGIQNTEAFF
-	TRBV25-1	TRBJ2-5	few	CASSDSGHLFQETQYF
-	TRBV19	TRBJ1-2	-	CASSIDPGALGGYTF
-	TRBV13	TRBJ1-2	-	CASSHGLGPNYGYTF
TRBD2	TRBV28	TRBJ2-7	-	CASSPRTSGSYEQYF
-	TRBV11-2	TRBJ2-7	-	CASALYRASEQYF
TRBD2	TRBV5-4	TRBJ2-5	-	CASSFTAGGPLSGQYF
-	TRBV6-5	TRBJ2-3	-	CASSTALEAQYF
TRBD2	TRBV19	TRBJ2-3	-	CASSPQGLAGTDTQYF
TRBD2	TRBV5-1	TRBJ2-5	-	CASSSGGSMETQYF
TRBD2	TRBV5-1	TRBJ2-3	-	CASSSGGEGLTDTQYF
-	TRBV9	TRBJ2-7	-	CASSSEGGGQYF
-	TRBV7-3	TRBJ1-1	once	CASSTGEAGAEAFF
-	TRBV29-1	TRBJ1-1	few	CSVDPAEVAFF
-	TRBV7-6	TRBJ1-2	-	CASSSMDRNYGYTF
TRBD1	TRBV2	TRBJ1-5	few	CARGTGGNQPQHF
-	TRBV19	TRBJ1-1	-	CASKRATEAFF
TRBD1	TRBV7-3	TRBJ1-6	-	CASSTGQGNSPLHF
-	TRBV27	TRBJ1-4	-	CASSAGDEKLFF
TRBD2	TRBV6-1	TRBJ2-7	once	CASSELPGRGEQYF
-	TRBV6-5	TRBJ2-7	-	CASSLGSGTYEQYF
-	TRBV7-9	TRBJ1-2	-	CASSSSPLHYGYTF
-	TRBV19	TRBJ1-2	-	CASFYYGYTF
TRBD1	TRBV5-1	TRBJ2-3	few	CASSFPRQGATDTQYF
-	TRBV4-2	TRBJ1-4	once	CASSQDLGPPKGEKLFF